This is a list of T cell receptor beta chains from one sample in a study of PD-1 blockade in classical Hodgkin lymphoma. Assay used: immunoSEQ multiplex PCR; TCRdb lists only in-frame clones, some missing. The repertoire holds about 41,000 clones, over 70% seen once, with 20% to 25% in the top ten. Material: peripheral blood mononuclear cells (PBMCs), obtained at baseline. Every receptor here comes from a human donor with classical Hodgkin lymphoma. Each CDR3 is given without its conserved first and last residue. The order of the fields is J gene, V gene, CDR3 protein.

TRBJ2-2,TRBV19,ASSIDAASGRYTGELF
TRBJ1-2,TRBV6-6,ASSPRTGGYGYT
TRBJ2-7,TRBV6-5,ASSYPY
TRBJ1-2,TRBV27,ASSLSGGGSYGYT
TRBJ2-1,TRBV5-8,ASSRDRGLYNEQF
TRBJ2-2,TRBV28,ASSPTAGGHGELF
TRBJ1-1,TRBV29-1,SVGNLVVATEAF
TRBJ2-7,TRBV6-5,ASRGGGAGIYEQY
TRBJ1-2,TRBV10-3,AISESNFRFTNYGYT
TRBJ1-2,TRBV2,ASSEGRNNYGYT
TRBJ2-7,TRBV27,ASSLSAAAAYEQY
TRBJ2-1,TRBV30,AWRTSGSYNEQF
TRBJ2-3,TRBV27,ASSPSTDTQY
TRBJ2-7,TRBV6-5,ASRRASVLYEQY
TRBJ2-2,TRBV6-5,AASGTLNTGELF
TRBJ2-7,TRBV18,ASSHLPLDAGNLEQY
TRBJ1-3,TRBV14,ASSRGTVYRNTIY
TRBJ1-1,TRBV7-2,ASSLDLMNTEAF
TRBJ1-1,TRBV18,ASSGGAAEAF
TRBJ2-3,TRBV27,ASSLSPTGGFTDTQY
TRBJ1-1,TRBV7-8,ASSPVLTEAF
TRBJ2-2,TRBV18,ASSLVRDRGMWTGELF
TRBJ1-2,TRBV28,ASSPTGGNGYT
TRBJ2-7,TRBV30,AWSGWGTYEQY
TRBJ1-1,TRBV7-9,ASSLIGENTEAF
TRBJ1-1,TRBV5-8,ASSRDRGYTEAF
TRBJ2-3,TRBV7-3,ASSPGSGGADTQY
TRBJ2-3,TRBV7-3,ASSSTSSATQY
TRBJ2-3,TRBV7-3,ASSLGSGTDTQY
TRBJ1-5,TRBV6-5,ASSYSKDQPQH
TRBJ2-2,TRBV2,ASSDRRNTGELF
TRBJ2-7,TRBV6-5,ATRTRVYEQY
TRBJ2-3,TRBV6-6,ASRFLFGGHTDTQY
TRBJ2-7,TRBV18,ASSPRGTSGSYEQY
TRBJ1-1,TRBV29-1,SVEVQGSTEAF
TRBJ2-1,TRBV19,ASSMGTTGAEQF
TRBJ2-3,TRBV9,ASSPRPVEDTQY
TRBJ2-7,TRBV6-6,ASSYLRQGVAYEQY
TRBJ1-4,TRBV14,ASSQETGRNEKLF
TRBJ2-2,TRBV13,ASSFGSRAELF
TRBJ2-7,TRBV6-5,ASSSTVGEQY
TRBJ2-7,TRBV10-3,AIREDRVSYEQY
TRBJ2-3,TRBV9,ASSFTGTGVSDTQY
TRBJ2-2,TRBV7-7,ASSLMRTQKGSGELF
TRBJ1-2,TRBV18,ASSRQVIDYGYT
TRBJ1-2,TRBV28,ASSPRVYSYGYT
TRBJ1-1,TRBV9,ASSGLTGNTEAF
TRBJ2-5,TRBV9,ASSLGFQETQY
TRBJ1-1,TRBV28,ASSSITENSEAF
TRBJ2-3,TRBV7-9,ASSLLVGLSDTQY
TRBJ1-1,TRBV18,ASSPMGAKGTEAF
TRBJ2-1,TRBV7-2,ASSPRGSGVFYEQF
TRBJ2-5,TRBV2,ATSGEAETQY
TRBJ2-3,TRBV19,ASSLQLERTTDTQY
TRBJ2-7,TRBV7-9,ASSLHSYEQY
TRBJ1-2,TRBV13,ASSLRGRANYGYT
TRBJ2-1,TRBV28,ATSVVAGNTYNEQF
TRBJ2-5,TRBV27,ASSLGIAEYQETQY
TRBJ2-2,TRBV7-9,ASSLNSVTGELF